The clone carrying this T cell receptor (beta chain) was observed a few times. Histologic diagnosis was independently verified by two lung pathologists. These data come from a study of immune evolution from preneoplasia to lung adenocarcinoma. Sequencing used immunoSEQ multiplex PCR; TCRdb keeps in-frame clones, though not all of them. The data contain around 14,000 clones, roughly four fifths of them singletons. Germline CDR1 GTSNPN, CDR2 SVGIG (reference sequence). CDR3 length: 14 residues. With V trimmed by 3 bases and J by 0 bases, 0 bases remained unmatched. The clonotype was recovered from a person in their sixties or seventies with lung adenocarcinoma. The chain joins TRBV30 to TRBJ2-1, with 9 bases that match TRBD1. Specimen: FFPE minimally invasive lung adenocarcinoma tissue. CDR3 DNA sequence: TGTGCCTGGAGGGACAGGGGCTCCTACAATGAGCAGTTCTTC. Its protein product is CAWRDRGSYNEQFF.